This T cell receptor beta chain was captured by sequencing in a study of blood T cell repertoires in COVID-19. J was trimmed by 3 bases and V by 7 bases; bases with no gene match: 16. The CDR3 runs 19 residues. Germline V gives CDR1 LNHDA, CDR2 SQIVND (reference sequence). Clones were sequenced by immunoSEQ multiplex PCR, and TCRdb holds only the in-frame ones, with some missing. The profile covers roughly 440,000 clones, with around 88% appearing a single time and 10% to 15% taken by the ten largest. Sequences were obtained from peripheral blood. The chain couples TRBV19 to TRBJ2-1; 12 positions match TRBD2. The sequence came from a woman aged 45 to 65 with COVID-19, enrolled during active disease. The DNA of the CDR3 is TGTGCCAGTACCCCCCGGCCCCCAGCGACTAGCGGGGGCTACAATGAGCAGTTCTTC. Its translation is CASTPRPPATSGGYNEQFF.